A single sample gave rise to the 19 T cell receptor beta chains below, sequenced in a study of blood T cells in healthy people across ages. Combining a sample-barcoded 5' primer with a J-beta primer mix, a second PCR ran for 7 to 11 cycles. TCRdb reprocessed the 5' RACE reads via MiXCR and lists one record per CDR3 protein. The data hold approximately 730,000 distinct CDR3 sequences, with less than 70% observed a single time. Sequenced sample: blood. The source is an elderly man in good health.

The V gene is TRBV10-3, the J gene TRBJ2-1; D is possibly TRBD2 (7 bases). Germline V gene data show CDR1 as ENHRY and CDR2 as SYGVKD. The ends were cut back, 3 bases at V and 2 bases at J, with 20 bases in the middle. CDR3 size: 18 residues. DNA for the CDR3: TGTGCCATCAGTGATTTGGGGGGGATGGGGGGCCCCTACAATGAGCAGTTCTTC. Its protein product is CAISDLGGMGGPYNEQFF.

This sequence joins TRBV5-6 and TRBJ2-3; 9 nucleotides align to TRBD2. This CDR3 spans 16 amino acids. V lost 5 bases to trimming and J lost 14 bases; unmatched junction nucleotides: 21. Germline-derived CDR1 and CDR2 are SGHDT and YYEEEE. CDR3 protein: CASSLVVAGVHRYAYF. For the CDR3, the DNA is TGTGCCAGCAGTCTGGTGGTAGCGGGAGTGCACAGATACGCGTATTTT.

The chain joins TRBV20-1 to TRBJ2-7; 7 bases match TRBD1. CDR3 length equals 16 residues. V trimming: 3 bases; J trimming: 0 bases; junction bases outside the gene matches: 11. Germline-derived CDR1 and CDR2 are DFQATT and SNEGSKA (reference sequence). CDR3 loop: CSASDRDSRLSYEQYF. In nucleotides, the CDR3 is TGCAGTGCTAGCGACCGGGACAGCCGACTCTCCTACGAGCAGTACTTC.

The chain carries TRBV2 and TRBJ2-5; D remains ambiguous. In germline, CDR1 is SNHLY, CDR2 FYNNEI. With 6 bases removed from V and 3 bases from J, the gap between germline ends came to 14 bases. This CDR3 is built from 14 residues. The chain's CDR3 is CASRNTRAEETQYF. Here the CDR3 DNA reads TGTGCCAGCAGGAACACCCGGGCTGAAGAGACCCAGTACTTC.

The J gene is TRBJ1-2, the V gene TRBV29-1, with a weak D call TRBD1 (6 bases). This CDR3 spans 14 amino acids. Trimming removed 4 bases from V and 4 bases from J, with 16 bases in between. Germline CDR1 is SQVTM and CDR2 is ANQGSEA. The CDR3 nucleotides are TGCAGCGTTGCGGGCCAGGGGATGGGCTATGGCTACACCTTC. Its translation is CSVAGQGMGYGYTF.

The chain has TRBV29-1 and TRBJ2-3; D may be TRBD1 (6 bases). CDR1 and CDR2 (germline): SQVTM, ANQGSEA. The CDR3 totals 12 residues. The V end was cut by 5 bases, the J end by 14 bases, with 20 bases between. The CDR3 here is CSVTAEDRYAYF. The CDR3 nucleotides are TGCAGCGTTACGGCAGAGGACAGATACGCGTATTTT.

The rearrangement links TRBV5-1 to TRBJ2-5; unclear D gene. The V gene lost 4 bases and the J gene lost 0 bases, with 13 bases spanning the gap. This CDR3 spans 15 amino acids. The V gene's germline CDR1 is SGHRS and CDR2 YFSETQ. CDR3 sequence reads: CASSPMTMDQETQYF. The CDR3 region has the DNA TGCGCCAGCAGCCCAATGACGATGGACCAAGAGACCCAGTACTTC.

This chain links TRBV7-2 with TRBJ2-7; 11 nucleotides match TRBD2. After removal of 3 bases from V and 2 bases from J, the junction contained 12 bases not matched to a gene. The CDR3 is 18 residues long. The germline gives CDR1 SGHTA, CDR2 FQGNSA. The CDR3 protein is CASSLLATSGIRPYEQYF. For the CDR3, the DNA is TGTGCCAGCAGCTTGTTGGCGACTAGCGGGATCCGTCCCTACGAGCAGTACTTC.

The V gene is TRBV7-2, the J gene TRBJ2-3, with 13 positions matching TRBD2. The trim removed 5 bases at V and 4 bases at J, leaving 6 bases unmatched. The germline gives CDR1 SGHTA, CDR2 FQGNSA. The CDR3 is 16 amino acids. The CDR3 is CASSPTSGRTADTQYF. In nucleotides, the CDR3 is TGTGCCAGCAGCCCGACTAGCGGGAGGACAGCAGATACGCAGTATTTT.

The rearrangement links TRBV10-3 to TRBJ1-2; 7 nucleotides match TRBD1. The CDR3 has 13 amino acids. V shed 3 bases and J 6 bases; nucleotides not matched to a gene: 4. Germline CDR1 reads ENHRY; CDR2 reads SYGVKD. As DNA, the CDR3 is TGTGCCATCAGTGACTTGACAGGGAATGGCTACACCTTC. Its protein product is CAISDLTGNGYTF.

The gene calls are TRBV21-1 and TRBJ2-4; no check of the table's D call, TRBD1, against the DNA was made. TRBV21-1 corresponds to a pseudogene. The CDR3 spans 13 residues. The CDR3 DNA sequence: TGTGCCAGCAGCCTCCCGGGGAACAGGCCACAGTACTTC. The encoded protein is CASSLPGNRPQYF.

This chain uses TRBV6-2 or TRBV6-3 with TRBJ1-1; D perhaps matches TRBD1 (5 bases). CDR3 size: 15 residues. Germline V CDR1 and CDR2: MNHEY, SVGEGT. With 7 bases removed from V and 0 bases from J, the gap between germline ends came to 15 bases. The chain's CDR3 is CASKTAGLLNTEAFF. For the CDR3, the DNA is TGTGCCAGCAAGACGGCAGGGCTCCTGAACACTGAAGCTTTCTTT.

The chain recombines TRBV6-2 or TRBV6-3 with TRBJ2-4, with TRBD1 identical over 7 bases. The closer fit of TRBJ2-7 to the DNA end suggests the J call may be wrong. This CDR3 spans 13 amino acids. Germline CDR1 MNHEY, CDR2 SVGEGT. Here the CDR3 reads CASRRTGAGEQYF. The DNA for the CDR3 is TGTGCCAGCAGGAGAACAGGGGCTGGCGAGCAGTACTTC.

This clonotype was recorded once. Sequence at one end of the junction differs from germline and may be a read error. The V gene is TRBV29-1, the J gene TRBJ1-2; 7 positions match TRBD1. Per germline, CDR1 SQVTM and CDR2 ANQGSEA. CDR3 length: 14 amino acids. CDR3 protein: CSAWGGGGGYGYIF. The CDR3 bases are TGCAGCGCCTGGGGTGGGGGAGGGGGCTATGGCTACATCTTC.

This clonotype was seen more than once but under ten times. The chain links TRBV9 to TRBJ2-4; a weak D match, TRBD2 (5 bases). The end of the DNA is better explained by TRBJ2-7, so the J call may be wrong. Germline V gene data show CDR1 as SGDLS and CDR2 as YYNGEE. CDR3 length: 14 residues. The CDR3 DNA is TGTGCCAGCAGCGTAGCTCAAGAGGGCTACGAGCAGTACTTC. Residues: CASSVAQEGYEQYF.

The table lists this clonotype with a few counts. The chain joins TRBV12-3 or TRBV12-4 to TRBJ2-7; TRBD1 agrees at 12 bases. Trimming removed 6 bases from V and 3 bases from J; junction bases left unmatched: 9. This CDR3 has 16 amino acids. CDR3 sequence (DNA): TGTGCCAGCAGAGGGACAGGGGGCAACCTCCTCTACGAGCAGTACTTC. It translates to CASRGTGGNLLYEQYF.

The V call is TRBV4-1, the J call TRBJ2-1, with D hard to call. The V end lost 3 bases, the J end lost 5 bases, and 5 bases lay between the germline ends. This CDR3 spans 12 amino acids. Germline CDR1 MGHRA, CDR2 YSYEKL. The CDR3 DNA sequence: TGCGCCAGCAGCCAGGAAAACAATGAGCAGTTCTTC. Translating gives CASSQENNEQFF.

The rearrangement links TRBV10-3 to TRBJ1-2; tentatively, D is TRBD1 (6 bases). Germline assignment: CDR1 ENHRY and CDR2 SYGVKD. V dropped 6 bases and J dropped 7 bases, with 12 bases sitting between them. This CDR3 is 12 amino acids long. In DNA, the CDR3 is TGTGCCATCAGCCCACAGGGTTCTGGCTACACCTTC. It yields the protein CAISPQGSGYTF.

A few counts support this clonotype. CDR3 nucleotides: TGTGCCAGCAGTCTCGCTGAGTCCTACGAGCAGTACTTC. It encodes CASSLAESYEQYF. The chain links TRBV12-3 or TRBV12-4 to TRBJ2-7, with unresolved D. Trimming pared 5 bases from V and 1 base from J, leaving 9 bases between. The CDR3 extends over 13 amino acids.